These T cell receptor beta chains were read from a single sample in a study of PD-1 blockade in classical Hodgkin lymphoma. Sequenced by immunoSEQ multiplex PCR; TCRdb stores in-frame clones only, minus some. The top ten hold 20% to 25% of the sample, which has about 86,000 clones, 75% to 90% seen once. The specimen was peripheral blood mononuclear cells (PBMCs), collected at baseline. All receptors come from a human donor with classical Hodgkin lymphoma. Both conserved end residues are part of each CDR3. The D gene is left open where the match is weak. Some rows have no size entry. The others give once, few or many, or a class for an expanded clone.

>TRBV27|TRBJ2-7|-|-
CASSFGPGLAAYEQYF
-
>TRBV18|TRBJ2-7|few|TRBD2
CASSRVPSGDPLYEQYF
TGTGCCAGCTCAAGGGTACCTAGCGGGGACCCACTCTACGAGCAGTACTTC
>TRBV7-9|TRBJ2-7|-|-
CASSLATTYEQYF
TGTGCCAGCAGCTTAGCTACTACGTACGAGCAGTACTTC
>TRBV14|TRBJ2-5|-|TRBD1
CASSPRTGALQETQYF
TGTGCCAGCAGCCCCCGGACAGGGGCCCTCCAAGAGACCCAGTACTTC
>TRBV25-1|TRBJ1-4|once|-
CASRDGGEKLFF
TGTGCCAGCCGGGACGGGGGGGAAAAACTGTTTTTT
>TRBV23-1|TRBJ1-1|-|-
CASSQGGPVMNTEAFF
TGCGCCAGCAGTCAGGGCGGGCCCGTGATGAACACTGAAGCTTTCTTT
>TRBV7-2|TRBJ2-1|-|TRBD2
CASSIPGTSGNNEQFF
TGTGCCAGCAGCATTCCCGGGACTAGCGGCAACAATGAGCAGTTCTTC
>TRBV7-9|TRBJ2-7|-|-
CASVSSYEQYF
TGTGCCAGCGTGAGCTCCTACGAGCAGTACTTC
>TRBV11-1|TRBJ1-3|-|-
CASSRDSGNTIYF
TGTGCCAGCAGCCGGGACTCTGGAAACACCATATATTTT
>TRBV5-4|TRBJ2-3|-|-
CASSLGLPSTDTQYF
TGTGCCAGCAGCTTGGGGCTTCCTAGCACAGATACGCAGTATTTT
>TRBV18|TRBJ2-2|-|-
CASSPQGANTGELFF
TGTGCCAGCTCACCACAGGGCGCGAACACCGGGGAGCTGTTTTTT
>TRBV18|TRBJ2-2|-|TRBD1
CASSNPGQGSTGELFF
TGTGCCAGCTCAAACCCGGGACAGGGATCCACCGGGGAGCTGTTTTTT
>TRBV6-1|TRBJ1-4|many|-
CASSEAFPGQSDEKLFF
TGTGCCAGCAGTGAAGCGTTCCCCGGACAGTCGGACGAAAAACTGTTTTTT
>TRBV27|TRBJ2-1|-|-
CASSSASNEQFF
TGTGCCAGCAGTTCGGCGTCCAATGAGCAGTTCTTC
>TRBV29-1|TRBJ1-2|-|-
CSVSAGTAFNYGYTF
TGCAGCGTTTCAGCCGGGACGGCCTTTAACTATGGCTACACCTTC
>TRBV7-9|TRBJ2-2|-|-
CASSLLGDIAGELFF
TGTGCCAGCAGCTTACTCGGCGACATAGCCGGGGAGCTGTTTTTT
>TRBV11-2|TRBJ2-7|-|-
CASSIDTFYEQYF
TGTGCCAGCAGCATCGACACGTTCTACGAGCAGTACTTC
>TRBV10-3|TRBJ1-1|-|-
CAIREDGVSEAFF
TGTGCCATCAGGGAGGACGGGGTTTCTGAAGCTTTCTTT
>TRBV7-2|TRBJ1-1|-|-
CASSLWGPRVLLNTEAFF
TGTGCCAGCAGCTTGTGGGGGCCGCGCGTTCTTCTGAACACTGAAGCTTTCTTT
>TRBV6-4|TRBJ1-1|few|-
CASSERGGEAFF
TGTGCCAGCAGTGAAAGAGGCGGTGAAGCTTTCTTT
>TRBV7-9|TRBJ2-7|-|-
CASSPPAGAGEQYF
TGTGCCAGCAGCCCCCCCGCGGGGGCAGGCGAGCAGTACTTC
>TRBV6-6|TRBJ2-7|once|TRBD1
CASIRTGSSYEQYF
TGTGCCAGCATTCGGACAGGGAGCTCCTACGAGCAGTACTTC
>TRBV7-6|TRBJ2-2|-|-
CASSFWAGELFF
TGTGCCAGCAGCTTTTGGGCCGGGGAGCTGTTTTTT
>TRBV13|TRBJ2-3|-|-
CASSLEDTQYF
TGTGCCAGCAGCTTAGAAGATACGCAGTATTTT
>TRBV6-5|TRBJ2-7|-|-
CASSYSRPKSSYEQYF
TGTGCCAGCAGTTACTCTCGTCCTAAAAGCTCCTACGAGCAGTACTTC
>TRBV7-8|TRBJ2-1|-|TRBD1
CASSHDRGPYNEQFF
TGTGCCAGCAGCCACGACAGGGGGCCGTACAATGAGCAGTTCTTC
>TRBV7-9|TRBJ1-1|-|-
CASSLSGTGTAFF
TGTGCCAGCAGCTTATCGGGAACCGGGACAGCTTTCTTT
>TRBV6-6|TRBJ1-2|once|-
CASSARRTSNYGYTF
TGTGCCAGCAGTGCCCGGAGGACAAGTAACTATGGCTACACCTTC
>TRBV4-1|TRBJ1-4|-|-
CASSQGRDEKLFF
TGCGCCAGCAGCCAAGGAAGGGACGAAAAACTGTTTTTT
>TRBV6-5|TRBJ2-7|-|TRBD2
CASSYRREGSYEQYF
TGTGCCAGCAGTTACAGGCGGGAGGGCTCCTACGAGCAGTACTTC
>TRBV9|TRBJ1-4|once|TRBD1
CASSPGQGKEKLFF
TGTGCCAGCAGCCCTGGACAGGGAAAGGAAAAACTGTTTTTT
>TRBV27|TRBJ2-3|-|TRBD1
CASSSLSTGGVSTDTQYF
TGTGCCAGCAGCTCCCTCTCGACAGGGGGCGTTAGCACAGATACGCAGTATTTT
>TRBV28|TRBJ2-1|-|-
CASSSSGTPSYNEQFF
TGTGCCAGCAGTTCCTCCGGGACACCCTCCTACAATGAGCAGTTCTTC
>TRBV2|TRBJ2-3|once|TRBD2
CASSTQAGRSTDTQYF
TGTGCCAGCAGTACCCAAGCGGGGCGGAGCACAGATACGCAGTATTTT
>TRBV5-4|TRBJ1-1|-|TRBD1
CASSSGQVSTEAFF
TGTGCCAGCAGCTCGGGACAGGTATCCACTGAAGCTTTCTTT
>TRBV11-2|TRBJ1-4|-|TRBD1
CASSWTGGYGEKLFF
TGTGCCAGCAGCTGGACAGGGGGCTACGGTGAAAAACTGTTTTTT
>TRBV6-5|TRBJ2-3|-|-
CASGADTQYF
TGTGCCAGCGGGGCAGATACGCAGTATTTT
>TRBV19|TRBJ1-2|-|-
CASSIAGGDSGYTF
TGTGCCAGTAGTATAGCGGGGGGCGACAGCGGCTACACCTTC
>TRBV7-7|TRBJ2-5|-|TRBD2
CASSLEIAGGEETQYF
TGTGCCAGCAGCTTAGAAATAGCGGGAGGGGAAGAGACCCAGTACTTC
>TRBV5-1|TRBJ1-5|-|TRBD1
CASSLQPGQPYSNQPQHF
TGCGCCAGCAGCTTACAACCGGGACAGCCTTATAGCAATCAGCCCCAGCATTTT
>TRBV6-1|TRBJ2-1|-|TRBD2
CASSVSGGHGEQFF
TGTGCCAGCAGCGTAAGCGGGGGCCATGGTGAGCAGTTCTTC
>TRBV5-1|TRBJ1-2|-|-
CASSLLGADYGYTF
TGCGCCAGCAGCTTGTTAGGGGCGGACTATGGCTACACCTTC
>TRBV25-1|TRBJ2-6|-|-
CASRPNSGANVLTF
TGTGCCAGCAGACCGAACTCTGGGGCCAACGTCCTGACTTTC
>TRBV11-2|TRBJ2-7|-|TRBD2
CASSRGGAGGPPPYEQYF
TGTGCCAGCAGCCGAGGGGGAGCGGGAGGGCCTCCTCCCTACGAGCAGTACTTC
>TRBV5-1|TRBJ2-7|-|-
CASSLTGTSYEQYF
TGCGCCAGCAGCTTGACAGGGACTTCCTACGAGCAGTACTTC
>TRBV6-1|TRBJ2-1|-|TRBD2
CASSFGTSVYNEQFF
TGTGCCAGCAGCTTCGGGACTAGCGTCTACAATGAGCAGTTCTTC
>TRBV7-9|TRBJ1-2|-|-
CASVLVAGDGYTF
TGTGCCAGCGTCCTAGTTGCAGGCGATGGCTACACCTTC
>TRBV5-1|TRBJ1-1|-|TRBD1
CASSLDAPVQGVRAFF
TGCGCCAGCAGCTTGGATGCCCCCGTACAGGGGGTCCGAGCTTTCTTT
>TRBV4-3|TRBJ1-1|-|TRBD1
CASSQAGQGAFF
TGCGCCAGCAGCCAAGCAGGACAGGGCGCTTTCTTT
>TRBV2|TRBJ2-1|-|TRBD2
CASSDPSGRYNEQFF
TGTGCCAGCAGTGACCCTAGCGGACGCTACAATGAGCAGTTCTTC
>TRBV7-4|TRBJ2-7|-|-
CASSLEILATYEQYF
TGTGCCAGCAGCTTAGAGATCTTGGCCACCTACGAGCAGTACTTC